This T cell receptor beta chain comes out of a study of regulatory T cells in long-lasting Graves disease. The trim removed 0 bases at V and 3 bases at J, leaving 3 bases unmatched. The CDR3 spans 16 residues. The V gene's germline CDR1 is SNHLY and CDR2 FYNNEI. According to the study, TCR beta libraries were built with iRepertoire HTBI primers and CDR3-region Arm-PCR. MiXCR, run by TCRdb on the multiplex PCR reads, gives a single entry per CDR3 protein. Among 450,000 to 600,000 distinct CDR3 sequences, roughly 13% were seen once, and the ten largest hold 8.5% to 10%. This clonotype came up many times. This sample's time point: newly diagnosed GD, antithyroid drugs for less than 3 months. Preparation of the TCR library used RNA extracted from PBMCs. Patients came from an endocrinology department in Xi'an, China. Separately, the same data were catalogued under a study of T cells in Graves' hyperthyroidism and ophthalmopathy. That paper notes: When ophthalmopathy did not progress within 18 months, Graves' hyperthyroidism was considered stable. Exclusion followed for patients with uncontrolled infection, other autoimmune disease, pregnancy or lactation. Based on clinical symptoms, serum thyroxine and TRAb, thyroid ultrasound and orbital computed tomography, diagnoses were reached.

This TCR came from a man younger than 40 with Graves disease. The rearrangement uses TRBV2 and TRBJ2-2, with TRBD2 identical over 8 bases. Sequences were derived from peripheral blood mononuclear cells (PBMCs), sampled at new diagnosis, from a patient treated with antithyroid drugs. The CDR3 spells CASSEASGIDTGELFF. The CDR3 region has the DNA TGTGCCAGCAGTGAAGCTAGCGGGATAGACACCGGGGAGCTGTTTTTT. Looking up the rest from reference TRBV2 and TRBJ2-2 gives the full variable domain: EPEVTQTPSHQVTQMGQEVILRCVPISNHLYFYWYRQILGQKVEFLVSFYNNEISEKSEIFDDQFSVERPDGSNFTLKIRSTKLEDSAMYFCASSEASGIDTGELFFGEGSRLTVL.